The T cell receptor (beta chain) under discussion was sequenced for a study of blood T cell repertoires in COVID-19 (dated by TCRdb to the early 2020s). In the study overall: Collaborator samples came from the United States, Italy and Spain and covered acute and convalescent phases of COVID-19. The material from the prospective study consisted of cDNA or gDNA derived from T cells, B-cell-depleted T cells, or PBMCs. The dataset comprised deeply sampled blood TCRbeta repertoires from subjects exposed to, actively infected with, or recovered from COVID-19. The repertoires were released in a freely available public database meant as a resource for research on the immune response to SARS-CoV-2. The samples were drawn from the first 160 participants of the ongoing ImmuneRACE study and from about 1,200 subjects provided by 6 global collaborators. A de-identified subject ID, COVID-19 status, age in years and sex were almost always included in the sample metadata. Where available, HLA class I and class II types were taken from metadata supplied by the sample provider and were not determined by assay-based typing.

TCRbeta CDR3 regions were amplified from genomic DNA by means of the immunoSEQ Assay, a bias-controlled multiplex PCR. Processing in the source paper ran as follows. Within the assay, amplification of reference gene primers was used to estimate how many nucleated cells each sample contained. To quantify the absolute abundance of each unique TCRbeta CDR3 rearrangement, sequence reads were collapsed and filtered. Productive Simpson clonality was computed per sample as the square root of Simpson's diversity index over productive rearrangements. TCRdb carries this immuneACCESS record with in-frame sequences only. Its versions omit some clonotypes, under half of them owing to an unresolved V gene in the studies checked, with the rest unexplained. The D gene and trimming were derived from the DNA, and the V and J assignments and clone size from that table. The sample contains 55,000 to 75,000 clones, around four fifths of them found a single time. The ten most abundant clones make up 9% to 10% of the sample.

Each collaborating institution followed its own protocols to collect whole blood in K2EDTA tubes. For TCRbeta analysis, collaborators shipped samples in one of three forms: frozen whole blood, isolated PBMCs, or DNA extracted from either of those sample types. Overall results and qualifications from the work: How much clinical and demographic metadata was included differed by source and by participant, and the metadata was provided uncurated.

The junction shows trimming of 3 bases on V and 1 base on J, plus 13 bases between the germline ends. From its cysteine to its phenylalanine, the CDR3 spans 15 amino acids. Of the read, only the CDR3 DNA is kept; its 45 bases are in frame from base 1. CDR1 is given as GTSNPN and CDR2 as SVGIG, both from the germline V gene (reference sequence). This clone was seen a handful of times. Its target antigen remains unknown. Base qualities were left out, and no much larger clone turns up one base away. This TCR derives from a human donor in a cohort sampled during active COVID-19. Source material: peripheral blood. The chain is made from TRBV30 and TRBJ2-4, with a weak D call of TRBD2 (5 bases match). The DNA sequence is given as TGTGCCTGGAGGCGAGGAGGTATGGCCAAAAACATTCAGTACTTC. Translated, this is CAWRRGGMAKNIQYF.